This is a list of T cell receptor beta chains from one sample in a study of T-cell memory formation after mild COVID-19. From the 5' RACE reads, TCRdb called clonotypes with MiXCR, one entry per CDR3 protein. This sample yields about 240,000 distinct CDR3 sequences, of which 7.5% to 10% are seen a single time; roughly a fifth belongs to the top ten. What was sequenced was PBMCs or a T cell subset sorted from them (not recorded which). The receptors originated from a man between 18 and 35 years old who had mild COVID-19 (a few samples of this study predate the infection). Cell type and time point are not known. Both conserved end residues are part of each CDR3. The D gene is left open where the match is weak. Only some rows state a clone size, as once, few, many or a class for expanded clones.

cdr3_length,j_call,clone_size,d_call,v_call,cdr3_nt,cdr3_aa
14,TRBJ2-3,.,TRBD1,TRBV5-5,TGTGCCAGCAGCCAACTCCCGGGACAGGCCTTTAAGTATTTT,CASSQLPGQAFKYF
14,TRBJ2-1,many,TRBD1,TRBV27,TGTGCCAGCGGGGACAGGGGGGGCTACAATGAGCAGTTCTTC,CASGDRGGYNEQFF
13,TRBJ1-5,many,.,TRBV12-3/TRBV12-4,TGTGCCAGCAGCCCTAGCCCGGCCTCGCCCCAGCATTTT,CASSPSPASPQHF
19,TRBJ2-6,few,.,TRBV6-4,TGTGCCAGCAGGATCCAGACGACTCTAACCAACTCTGGGGCCAACGTCCTGACTTTC,CASRIQTTLTNSGANVLTF
14,TRBJ1-1,.,TRBD1,TRBV5-1,TGCGCCAGCAGACGACAGGGTACAAACACTGAAGCTTTCTTT,CASRRQGTNTEAFF
18,TRBJ2-1,.,.,TRBV7-6,TGTGCCAGCAGCTTAGATCGCTGGAGCACCCCGACCTACAATGAGCAGTTCTTC,CASSLDRWSTPTYNEQFF
15,TRBJ1-2,few,.,TRBV4-1,TGCGCCAGCAGCCAAGATGCCGGGACCCGCACTGGCTACACCTTC,CASSQDAGTRTGYTF
13,TRBJ2-3,.,.,TRBV10-1,TGCGCCAGCAGTATGACTGGGGGGGATACGCAGTATTTT,CASSMTGGDTQYF
15,TRBJ2-4,.,.,TRBV18,TGTGCCAGCTCACCACAAGCAGGGTCCAAAAACATTCAGTACTTC,CASSPQAGSKNIQYF
15,TRBJ2-1,few,TRBD1,TRBV12-3/TRBV12-4,TGTGCCAGCAGCCAGGCACAGGGGCGTGGTAATGAGCAGTTCTTC,CASSQAQGRGNEQFF
12,TRBJ1-6,few,.,TRBV25-1,TGTGCCAGCATGGAATGGGGTTCACCCCTCCACTTT,CASMEWGSPLHF
15,TRBJ2-3,few,.,TRBV4-1,TGCGCCAGCAGCCAACCCGAAAGGGAGACAGATACGCAGTATTTT,CASSQPERETDTQYF
15,TRBJ2-3,.,TRBD1,TRBV12-3/TRBV12-4,TGTGCCAGCAGTTCCGGGACAGGGTTTCGAGATACGCAGTATTTT,CASSSGTGFRDTQYF
20,TRBJ1-3,few,.,TRBV12-3/TRBV12-4,TGTGCCAGCACCCGCGCCATGGACACTACCGGGCGTCCCTCTGGAAACACCATATATTTT,CASTRAMDTTGRPSGNTIYF
14,TRBJ2-3,few,.,TRBV4-3,TGCGCCAGCAGCCAGGGTAACGGGCCAGATACGCAGTATTTT,CASSQGNGPDTQYF
15,TRBJ2-2,many,TRBD1,TRBV7-7,TGTGCTAGCAGCTTCCAGGGGGCCCCCCCCGGGGAGCTGTTTTTT,CASSFQGAPPGELFF
13,TRBJ2-2,few,.,TRBV5-1,TGCGCCAGCAGCTTGGGTGTGAGCGGGGAGCTGTTTTTT,CASSLGVSGELFF
14,TRBJ2-2,few,.,TRBV7-2,TGTGCCAGCAGCTTAAACGGTGGAGCCGGGGAGCTGTTTTTT,CASSLNGGAGELFF
15,TRBJ2-1,few,.,TRBV20-1,TGCAGTGCTAGAGACGGGAAGTTGTCCTACAATGAGCAGTTCTTC,CSARDGKLSYNEQFF
17,TRBJ1-6,.,.,TRBV6-2/TRBV6-3,TGTGCCAGCAGTTACGACGGATATTCGGCCTATAATTCACCCCTCCACTTT,CASSYDGYSAYNSPLHF
17,TRBJ1-1,few,.,TRBV5-1,TGCGCCAGCAGGAGGTCACAAGACATAAGACTGGCCACTGAAGCTTTCTTT,CASRRSQDIRLATEAFF
14,TRBJ2-3,.,.,TRBV15,TGTGCCACCAGCAGAGACGGATTCGGAGATACGCAGTATTTT,CATSRDGFGDTQYF
16,TRBJ1-5,.,TRBD1,TRBV18,TGTGCCAGCTCACCGATGGACAGGGGAGTGAATCAGCCCCAGCATTTT,CASSPMDRGVNQPQHF
13,TRBJ2-7,few,.,TRBV29-1,TGCAGCGTTGAAAAGACCGAGACCTACGAGCAGTACTTC,CSVEKTETYEQYF
12,TRBJ2-5,few,.,TRBV30,TGTGCCTGGAGTTTGTCCCAAGAGACCCAGTACTTC,CAWSLSQETQYF
16,TRBJ1-5,few,.,TRBV27,TGTGCCAGCAGTTTACTTGGGGACCATAGCAATCAGCCCCAGCATTTT,CASSLLGDHSNQPQHF
14,TRBJ1-2,.,.,TRBV5-1,TGCGCCAGCAGCTTGGAAGACTGGGGATTTGGCTACACCTTC,CASSLEDWGFGYTF
18,TRBJ1-3,few,.,TRBV6-5,TGTGCCAGCAGTTACTCACGTCATCCACGGCCTTTGGGAAACACCATATATTTT,CASSYSRHPRPLGNTIYF
16,TRBJ1-4,.,TRBD1,TRBV4-1,TGCGCCAGCAGCCGGACAGGGTTACCAACTAATGAAAAACTGTTTTTT,CASSRTGLPTNEKLFF
15,TRBJ1-1,.,.,TRBV20-1,TGCAGTGCTAACTCTAGGGGTGCGGGTGCCACTGAAGCTTTCTTT,CSANSRGAGATEAFF
14,TRBJ2-3,.,TRBD1,TRBV9,TGTGCCAGCGGAAGACAGGGGGGCACAGATACGCAGTATTTT,CASGRQGGTDTQYF
15,TRBJ1-5,few,TRBD1,TRBV28,TGTGCCAGCAAACCACTATGGGACAGGGTGGAGCCCCAGCATTTT,CASKPLWDRVEPQHF